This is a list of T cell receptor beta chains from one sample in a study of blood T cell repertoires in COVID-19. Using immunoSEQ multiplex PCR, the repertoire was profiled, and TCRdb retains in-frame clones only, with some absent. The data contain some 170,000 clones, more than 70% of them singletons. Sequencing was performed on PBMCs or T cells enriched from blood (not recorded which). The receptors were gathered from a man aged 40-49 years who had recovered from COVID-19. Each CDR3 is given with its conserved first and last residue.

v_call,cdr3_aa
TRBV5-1,CASSVNGRYEQYF
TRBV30,CAWSLNRGELFF
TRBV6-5,CASVYRGLEQYF
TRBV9,CASSPGTLSNQPQHF
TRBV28,CASSFGAGPSYNEQFF
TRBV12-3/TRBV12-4,CASSQTGGIHF
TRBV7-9,CASSLAPRSTDTQYF
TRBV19,CASSATGLGQPQHF
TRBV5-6,CASSLAGGSGRGNEQFF
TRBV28,CASSLALAWTGELFF
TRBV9,CASSVGPGAPYEQYF
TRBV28,CASSLGRPGEQFF
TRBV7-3,CASSSTGGTQYF
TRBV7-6,CASRPPDSNEQFF
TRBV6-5,CASSYQGIGELFF
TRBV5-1,CASSMLLETQYF
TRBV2,CASPGGYGYTF
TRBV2,CAITIRGAGMNEQFF
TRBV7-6,CASSLEDRGHQQFF
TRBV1,CTIFGGTPQETQYF
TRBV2,CASRTEPNYGYTF
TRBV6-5,CASSPSGAVSYEQYF
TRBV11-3,CASSRTKETQYF
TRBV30,CACPTPGHSYGYTF